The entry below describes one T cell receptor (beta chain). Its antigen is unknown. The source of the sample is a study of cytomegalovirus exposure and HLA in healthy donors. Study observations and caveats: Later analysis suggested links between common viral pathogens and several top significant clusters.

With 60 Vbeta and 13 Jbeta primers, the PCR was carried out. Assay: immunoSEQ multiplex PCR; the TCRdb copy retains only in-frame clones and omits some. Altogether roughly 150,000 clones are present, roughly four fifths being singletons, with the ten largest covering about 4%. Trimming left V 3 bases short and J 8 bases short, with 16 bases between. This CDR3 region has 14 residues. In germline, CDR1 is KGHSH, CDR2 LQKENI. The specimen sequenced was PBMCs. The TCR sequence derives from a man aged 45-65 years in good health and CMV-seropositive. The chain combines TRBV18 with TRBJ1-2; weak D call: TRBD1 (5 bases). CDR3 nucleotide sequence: TGTGCCAGCTCACCCGCAGGGCAGGCACTCGGCTACACCTTC. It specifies CASSPAGQALGYTF.